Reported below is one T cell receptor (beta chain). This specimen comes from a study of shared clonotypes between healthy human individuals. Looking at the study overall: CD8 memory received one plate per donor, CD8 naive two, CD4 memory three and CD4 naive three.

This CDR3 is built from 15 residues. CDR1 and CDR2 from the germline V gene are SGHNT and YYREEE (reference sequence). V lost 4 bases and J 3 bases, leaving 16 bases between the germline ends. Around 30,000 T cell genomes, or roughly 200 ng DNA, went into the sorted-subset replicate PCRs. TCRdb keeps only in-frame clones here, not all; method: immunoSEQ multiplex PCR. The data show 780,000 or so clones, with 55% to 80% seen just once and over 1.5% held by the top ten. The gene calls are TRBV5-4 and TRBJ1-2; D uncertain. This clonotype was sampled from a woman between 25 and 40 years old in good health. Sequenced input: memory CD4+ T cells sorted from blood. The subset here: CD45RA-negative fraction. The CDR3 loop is CASSPRGGRDYGYTF. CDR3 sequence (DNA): TGTGCCAGCAGCCCCCGGGGAGGACGAGACTATGGCTACACCTTC.